This passage covers 20 T cell receptor beta chains from one sample sequenced in a study of spatial heterogeneity in lung cancer. Using its own MiXCR run on the 5' RACE reads, TCRdb lists one record per CDR3 protein. The sample records about 52,000 distinct CDR3 sequences, around 6.7% being singletons. The sample's time point: sample taken at primary tumor resection. TCRs were sequenced from unsorted whole RNA of tumor, nontumor lung or PBMC. The sample in question was PBMCs, obtained at surgery. These receptor sequences come from a female donor with early-stage non-small cell lung cancer.

This clonotype was picked up a small number of times. This chain links TRBV7-2 with TRBJ2-2; D is unresolved. Trimming stripped 4 bases from V and 4 bases from J, with 13 bases between. The CDR3 has 15 amino acids. Germline CDR1 is SGHTA and CDR2 is FQGNSA. The CDR3 nucleotides read TGTGCCAGCAGCTCAGCTGGCAAGAGCACCGGGGAGCTGTTTTTT. Protein sequence: CASSSAGKSTGELFF.

The chain has TRBV2 and TRBJ1-5; D ambiguous. Germline V gives CDR1 SNHLY, CDR2 FYNNEI. The CDR3 covers 12 residues. The ends were cut back, 6 bases at V and 3 bases at J, with 6 bases in the middle. CDR3 loop: CASRFPNQPQHF. CDR3 nucleotides: TGTGCCAGCAGGTTCCCCAATCAGCCCCAGCATTTT. Full variable domain (outside the CDR3, taken from reference TRBV2 and TRBJ1-5): EPEVTQTPSHQVTQMGQEVILRCVPISNHLYFYWYRQILGQKVEFLVSFYNNEISEKSEIFDDQFSVERPDGSNFTLKIRSTKLEDSAMYFCASRFPNQPQHFGDGTRLSIL.

In this sample, this clonotype turned up many times. The chain carries TRBV6-1 and TRBJ2-7, with 8 bases aligning to TRBD2. The CDR3 runs to 12 residues. Losses at the gene ends were 7 bases for V and 6 bases for J; bases not matched to a gene: 5. CDR1 is MNHNS, CDR2 SASEGT, per germline. CDR3: CASIRGGFEQYF. As DNA, the CDR3 is TGTGCCAGCATTCGGGGGGGGTTCGAGCAGTACTTC.

This clonotype was recorded at least ten times. The chain combines TRBV7-2 with TRBJ2-7; 7 bases agree with TRBD1. This CDR3 has 13 amino acids. Per the germline V gene, CDR1 is SGHTA and CDR2 is FQGNSA. The V and J ends lost 2 bases and 13 bases, in that order; junction bases with no gene match: 11. The CDR3 nucleotides read TGTGCCAGCAGCTTACGAGACAGGGATGGAGTATACTTC. Translating gives CASSLRDRDGVYF.

This clonotype was seen many times. The chain couples TRBV5-1 to TRBJ1-1; D is uncertain. V was pared by 5 bases and J by 2 bases, with 4 bases between. CDR1 SGHRS and CDR2 YFSETQ come from the germline V gene. The CDR3 is made up of 11 amino acids. CDR3 sequence: CASRTNTEAFF. The DNA of the CDR3 is TGCGCCAGCAGAACAAACACTGAAGCTTTCTTT.

At least ten counts were recorded for this clonotype. The J gene is TRBJ2-3, the V gene TRBV7-8, with D tentatively TRBD2 (7 bases). Trimming shortened V by 0 bases and J by 5 bases, and 21 bases separated the two germline ends. In germline, CDR1 is SGHVS, CDR2 FQNEAQ. The CDR3 extends over 18 amino acids. The CDR3 DNA reads as TGTGCCAGCAGCTTAGCGCCGGTCGGGGGGCGCGTTCAAGATACGCAGTATTTT. Translation gives CASSLAPVGGRVQDTQYF.

The table lists this clonotype with many counts. J is TRBJ2-5 and V is TRBV10-3, with D hard to call. Trimming cost V 6 bases and J 3 bases, with 5 bases left between them. Germline-derived CDR1 and CDR2 are ENHRY and SYGVKD. This CDR3 region has 11 residues. CDR3 in amino acids: CAISSEETQYF. CDR3 in DNA: TGTGCCATCAGCTCAGAAGAGACCCAGTACTTC.

This clonotype showed up just a few times. V is TRBV7-2 and J is TRBJ1-2, with a tentative D call TRBD1 (6 bases). The ends were cut back, 5 bases at V and 0 bases at J, with 13 bases in the middle. CDR1 is SGHTA and CDR2 is FQGNSA in the germline V gene. This CDR3 spans 15 amino acids. This CDR3 reads CASSPYRVANYGYTF. The CDR3 DNA reads as TGTGCCAGCAGCCCATACAGGGTAGCTAACTATGGCTACACCTTC.

This chain links TRBV7-2 with TRBJ2-1; possible D gene TRBD2, 6 bases. Germline V gene sequence: CDR1 SGHTA, CDR2 FQGNSA. CDR3 length: 15 amino acids. V lost 7 bases and J 0 bases, leaving 13 bases between the germline ends. As DNA, the CDR3 is TGTGCCAGCACCATAGCGGTGAGCTCCTACAATGAGCAGTTCTTC. Translated: CASTIAVSSYNEQFF.

This clonotype showed up just a few times. The rearrangement uses TRBV3-1 and TRBJ2-6, with 14 nucleotides matching TRBD2. CDR3 length: 18 amino acids. The germline CDR1 and CDR2 sequences are LGHDT and YNNKEL (reference sequence). Trimming took 4 bases from V and 2 from J; bases not matched to a gene: 4. CDR3 in DNA: TGTGCCAGCAGCCGACTAGCGGGGGGGCTGGCTGGGGCCAACGTCCTGACTTTC. This gives the protein CASSRLAGGLAGANVLTF.

This clonotype was seen repeatedly, ten times or more. V gene TRBV20-1 combines with J gene TRBJ2-3, with D possibly called TRBD1 or TRBD2 (5 bases each). Germline values: CDR1 DFQATT, CDR2 SNEGSKA (reference sequence). The V end was cut by 4 bases, the J end by 5 bases, with 7 bases between. The CDR3 has 11 amino acids. The CDR3 region has the DNA TGCAGTGCTAATGGGGGAGATACGCAGTATTTT. It codes for CSANGGDTQYF.

This clonotype was seen at least ten times. The chain employs TRBV3-2 and TRBJ2-1; the listed D gene, TRBD1, was not tested against the DNA. TRBV3-2 is a pseudogene. The CDR3 is made up of 16 amino acids. CDR3 DNA: TGTGCCAGCAGCCAAGAGTATTCGGGACAGGGTGATGAGCAGTTCTTC. It specifies CASSQEYSGQGDEQFF.

This clonotype was counted many times. V usage is TRBV4-3 and J usage is TRBJ2-2; D unclear. The germline V gene encodes CDR1 LGHNA and CDR2 YSLEER. The CDR3 has 16 residues. The V end lost 1 base, the J end lost 3 bases, and 12 bases lay between the germline ends. The CDR3 loop is CASSQVSSMYTGELFF. CDR3 nucleotide sequence: TGCGCCAGCAGCCAAGTTTCGAGTATGTACACCGGGGAGCTGTTTTTT.

This clonotype was counted only a few times. The rearrangement links TRBV6-1 to TRBJ2-7, with TRBD1 matching 7 bases. Germline values: CDR1 MNHNS, CDR2 SASEGT. The CDR3 covers 15 residues. Trimming removed 3 bases from V and 0 bases from J; junction bases left unmatched: 5. Here the CDR3 DNA reads TGTGCCAGCAGTGAGACAGGGCCTATCTCCTACGAGCAGTACTTC. Protein product: CASSETGPISYEQYF.

This clonotype has at least ten counts. The chain employs TRBV20-1 and TRBJ1-1; possible D gene TRBD1, 6 bases. The CDR3 covers 15 residues. Germline CDR1 and CDR2: DFQATT and SNEGSKA (reference sequence). Trimming removed 4 bases at V and 1 base at J, with 16 bases between. The CDR3 region has the DNA TGCAGTGCTACAACCGGGACACTCCAGAACACTGAAGCTTTCTTT. This translates into CSATTGTLQNTEAFF.

This chain connects TRBV4-1 to TRBJ2-1; D possibly corresponds to TRBD2 (5 bases). The CDR3 is made up of 14 amino acids. Germline values: CDR1 MGHRA, CDR2 YSYEKL. V was shortened by 4 bases and J by 8 bases, with 15 bases between the two germline ends. CDR3 DNA sequence: TGCGCCAGCAGCCCTAGAGATAGCGTCCATGAGCAGTTCTTC. It translates to CASSPRDSVHEQFF.

In this sample, this clonotype turned up many times. DNA for the CDR3: TGCGCCAGCAGCCAAGCTAGGGGTGAGCAGTTCTTC. This codes for CASSQARGEQFF. The chain employs TRBV4-1 and TRBJ2-1, with D tentatively TRBD1 (5 bases). The length of the CDR3 is 12 residues. The germline V and J ends were trimmed by 1 base and 9 bases, with 7 bases remaining between them. From germline, CDR1 is MGHRA and CDR2 YSYEKL.

In this sample, this clonotype turned up many times. The V and J genes are TRBV14 and TRBJ2-3; 7 bases fit TRBD2. Looked up from germline, CDR1 is SGHDN and CDR2 is FVKESK. V shed 1 base, J shed 0 bases, and the junction held 10 bases outside the gene matches. CDR3 length equals 18 residues. CDR3 coding DNA: TGTGCCAGCAGCCAAGGAAGTGCCGGGACTACAAGCACAGATACGCAGTATTTT. Amino acids: CASSQGSAGTTSTDTQYF.

This clonotype came up many times. The gene calls are TRBV20-1 and TRBJ2-1, with a tentative D call TRBD2 (6 bases). Germline lookup yields CDR1 DFQATT and CDR2 SNEGSKA (reference sequence). V shed 5 bases and J shed 5 bases, with 13 bases lying between them. The CDR3 is 13 residues long. The CDR3 protein is CSAVRWRDNEQFF. For the CDR3, the DNA is TGCAGTGCTGTACGATGGAGGGACAATGAGCAGTTCTTC.

This clonotype has a count of ten or more. The rearrangement joins TRBV4-3 to TRBJ2-3; D is perhaps TRBD1 (5 bases). The CDR3 contains 15 residues. Germline V CDR1 and CDR2: LGHNA, YSLEER. The V end lost 0 bases, the J end lost 6 bases, and 13 bases lay between the germline ends. The CDR3 sequence is CASSQDGASADTQYF. The CDR3 DNA is TGCGCCAGCAGCCAAGATGGGGCAAGCGCTGATACGCAGTATTTT.